One and the same sample provided the 13 T cell receptor beta chains below, sequenced in a study of OX40 agonist ivuxolimab in advanced cancers. Sequenced by immunoSEQ multiplex PCR; TCRdb stores in-frame clones only, minus some. Of some 130,000 clones listed, 90% are singletons. The material was CD4+ or CD8+ T cells sorted from blood, obtained in a trial of the OX40 agonist ivuxolimab. The receptor set was obtained from an adult with an advanced solid tumor such as melanoma, head and neck, liver or kidney cancer.

The chain recombines TRBV6-1 with TRBJ2-5; possible D gene TRBD1, 6 bases. The V and J ends lost 7 bases and 3 bases respectively, with 15 bases between them. CDR1 MNHNS and CDR2 SASEGT come from the germline V gene. The CDR3 spans 14 residues. The CDR3 DNA follows: TGTGCCAGCACCACCGGACAGTTCGAAGAGACCCAGTACTTC. It yields the protein CASTTGQFEETQYF.

The rearrangement joins TRBV9 to TRBJ2-2, with D uncertain. This CDR3 contains 15 residues. Trimming took 0 bases from V and 0 from J, leaving 6 bases between them. Per germline, CDR1 SGDLS and CDR2 YYNGEE. The CDR3 is CASSVVQTNTGELFF. The CDR3 DNA is TGTGCCAGCAGCGTAGTACAGACGAACACCGGGGAGCTGTTTTTT.

The chain employs TRBV15 and TRBJ1-5, with TRBD1 identical over 7 bases. CDR3 size: 14 residues. J lost 7 bases, V lost 1 base, and 4 bases had no gene match. CDR1 LNHNV and CDR2 YYDKDF come from the germline V gene (reference sequence). This CDR3 is CATSRGQGRQPQHF. The CDR3 nucleotides are TGTGCCACCAGCAGAGGACAGGGTAGGCAGCCCCAGCATTTT.

The J gene is TRBJ1-2, the V gene TRBV28; TRBD1 aligns across 8 bases. This CDR3 is built from 14 residues. CDR1 and CDR2 (germline): MDHEN, SYDVKM. The junction had 5 bases not matched to a gene; V was cut back by 5 bases and J by 3 bases. The CDR3 spells CASSMTGVYYGYTF. The CDR3 coding sequence is TGTGCCAGCAGTATGACAGGGGTCTACTATGGCTACACCTTC.

The chain combines TRBV29-1 with TRBJ2-7; 9 positions agree with TRBD1. CDR3 length: 13 amino acids. Per the germline V gene, CDR1 is SQVTM and CDR2 is ANQGSEA. Trimming at V came to 3 bases and at J to 2 bases, leaving 2 bases not matched to a gene. The CDR3 nucleotides are TGCAGCGTTGAGGGACAGGGCCCCTACGAGCAGTACTTC. It yields the protein CSVEGQGPYEQYF.

V is TRBV18 and J is TRBJ1-5; 8 bases are shared with TRBD1. CDR1 is KGHSH and CDR2 is LQKENI in the germline V gene. This CDR3 is built from 17 residues. Trimming cost V 3 bases and J 5 bases; bases outside gene matches: 12. CDR3 sequence reads: CASSPEMGRGLDQPQHF. Here the CDR3 DNA reads TGTGCCAGCTCACCTGAAATGGGCAGGGGGCTCGATCAGCCCCAGCATTTT.

V is TRBV2 and J is TRBJ2-1; 10 bases agree with TRBD2. CDR1 SNHLY and CDR2 FYNNEI come from the germline V gene. V was pared by 9 bases and J by 8 bases, with 10 bases of the junction left unmatched. The CDR3 runs 14 residues. The DNA for the CDR3 is TGTGCCAGTCTACTTCAGCGGGAGGGCCATGAGCAGTTCTTC. Protein sequence: CASLLQREGHEQFF.

The V gene is TRBV28, the J gene TRBJ1-4; TRBD1 agrees at 7 bases. The CDR3 runs 15 residues. Per germline, CDR1 MDHEN and CDR2 SYDVKM. J was trimmed by 8 bases and V by 7 bases; bases with no gene match: 13. The CDR3 bases are TGTGCCAGCACCCGACAGGGACAAGGCTTCGAAAAACTGTTTTTT. Protein: CASTRQGQGFEKLFF.

The genes are TRBV6-1 and TRBJ2-6; 12 nucleotides align to TRBD1. With 4 bases clipped from V and 1 base from J, the junction kept 11 bases outside the gene matches. From germline, CDR1 is MNHNS and CDR2 SASEGT. The CDR3 spans 20 residues. The CDR3 nucleotides read TGTGCCAGCAGTGCCGGGACAGGGGGCCCCCCCCCATCTGGGGCCAACGTCCTGACTTTC. Protein product: CASSAGTGGPPPSGANVLTF.

This sequence joins TRBV10-3 and TRBJ2-1, with 11 bases fitting TRBD2. CDR1 and CDR2 (germline): ENHRY, SYGVKD. With 6 bases clipped from V and 0 bases from J, the junction kept 4 bases outside the gene matches. The CDR3 runs 16 residues. CDR3 sequence: CAIRGTSGFSYNEQFF. CDR3 bases: TGTGCCATCAGGGGGACTAGCGGATTCTCCTACAATGAGCAGTTCTTC.

The chain combines TRBV7-2 with TRBJ2-5, with TRBD2 as a possible D gene (6 bases). The CDR3 covers 15 residues. Germline V lookup: CDR1 SGHTA, CDR2 FQGNSA. Trimming pared 4 bases from V and 2 bases from J, leaving 14 bases between. CDR3 residues: CASSSNGRGQETQYF. The CDR3 DNA sequence: TGTGCCAGCAGCTCCAACGGGAGAGGGCAAGAGACCCAGTACTTC.

The chain couples TRBV2 to TRBJ1-4; 8 bases line up with TRBD1. The V gene end was trimmed by 6 bases and the J gene end by 6 bases; junction bases not matched to a gene: 6. The germline gives CDR1 SNHLY, CDR2 FYNNEI. The CDR3 is 14 amino acids. This CDR3 is CASRETGQDEKLFF. CDR3 nucleotide sequence: TGTGCCAGCAGAGAGACGGGACAGGATGAAAAACTGTTTTTT.

The CDR3 coding sequence is TGCAGCGTTGAATGGACAGCCAATCAGCCCCAGCATTTT. This sequence encodes CSVEWTANQPQHF. The chain carries TRBV29-1 and TRBJ1-5, with a tentative D call TRBD1 (6 bases). The CDR3 is 13 amino acids. Trimming removed 2 bases from V and 3 bases from J, with 8 bases in between. Germline V gives CDR1 SQVTM, CDR2 ANQGSEA. Supplemented by reference TRBV29-1 and TRBJ1-5, the full variable domain reads SAVISQKPSRDICQRGTSLTIQCQVDSQVTMMFWYRQQPGQSLTLIATANQGSEATYESGFVIDKFPISRPNLTFSTLTVSNMSPEDSSIYLCSVEWTANQPQHFGDGTRLSIL.